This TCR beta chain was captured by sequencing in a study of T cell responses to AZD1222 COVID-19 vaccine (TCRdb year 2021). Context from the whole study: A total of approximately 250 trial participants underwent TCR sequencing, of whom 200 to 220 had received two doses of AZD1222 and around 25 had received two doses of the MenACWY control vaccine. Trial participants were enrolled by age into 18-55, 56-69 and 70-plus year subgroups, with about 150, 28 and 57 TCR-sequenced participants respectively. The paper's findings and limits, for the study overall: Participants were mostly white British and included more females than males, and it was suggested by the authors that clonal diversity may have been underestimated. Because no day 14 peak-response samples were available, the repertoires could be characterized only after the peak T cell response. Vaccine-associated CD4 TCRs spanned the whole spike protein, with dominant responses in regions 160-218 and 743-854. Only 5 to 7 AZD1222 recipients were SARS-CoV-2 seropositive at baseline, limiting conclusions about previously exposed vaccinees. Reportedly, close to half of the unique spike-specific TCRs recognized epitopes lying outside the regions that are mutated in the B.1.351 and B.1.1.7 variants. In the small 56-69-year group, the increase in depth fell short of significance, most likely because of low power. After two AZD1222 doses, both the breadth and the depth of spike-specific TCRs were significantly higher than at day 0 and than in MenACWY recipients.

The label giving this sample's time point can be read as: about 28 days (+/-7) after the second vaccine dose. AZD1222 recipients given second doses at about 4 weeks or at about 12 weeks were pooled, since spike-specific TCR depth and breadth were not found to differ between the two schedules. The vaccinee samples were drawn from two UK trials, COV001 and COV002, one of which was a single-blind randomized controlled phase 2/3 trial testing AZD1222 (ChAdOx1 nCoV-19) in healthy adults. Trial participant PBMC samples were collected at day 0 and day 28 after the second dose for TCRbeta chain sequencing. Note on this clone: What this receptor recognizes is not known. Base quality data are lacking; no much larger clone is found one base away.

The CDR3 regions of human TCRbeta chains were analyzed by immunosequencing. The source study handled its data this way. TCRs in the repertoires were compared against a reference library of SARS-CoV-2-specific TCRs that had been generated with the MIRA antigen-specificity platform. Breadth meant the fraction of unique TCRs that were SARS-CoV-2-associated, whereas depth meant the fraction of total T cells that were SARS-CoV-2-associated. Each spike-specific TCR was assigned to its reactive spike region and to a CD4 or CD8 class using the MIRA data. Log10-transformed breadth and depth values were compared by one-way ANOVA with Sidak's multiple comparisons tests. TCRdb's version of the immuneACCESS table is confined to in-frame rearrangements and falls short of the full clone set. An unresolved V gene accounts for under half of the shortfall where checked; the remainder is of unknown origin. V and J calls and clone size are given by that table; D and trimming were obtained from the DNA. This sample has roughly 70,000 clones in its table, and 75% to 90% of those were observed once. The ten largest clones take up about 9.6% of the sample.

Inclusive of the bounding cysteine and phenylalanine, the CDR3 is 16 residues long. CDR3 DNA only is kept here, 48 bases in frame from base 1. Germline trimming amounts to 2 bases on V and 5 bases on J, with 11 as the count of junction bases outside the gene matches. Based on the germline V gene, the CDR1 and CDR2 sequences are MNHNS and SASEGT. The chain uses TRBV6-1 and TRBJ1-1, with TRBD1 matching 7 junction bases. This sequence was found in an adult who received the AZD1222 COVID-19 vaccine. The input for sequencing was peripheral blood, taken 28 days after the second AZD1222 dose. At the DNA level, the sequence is TGTGCCAGCAGTGAAAAGAGGAGGGGGCGAAGAACTGAAGCTTTCTTT. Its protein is CASSEKRRGRRTEAFF.